This T cell receptor beta chain was identified during a study of T cell responses to AZD1222 COVID-19 vaccine. Germline CDR1 reads LNHDA; CDR2 reads SQIVND (reference sequence). The ends lost 9 bases at V and 0 bases at J; junction bases unmatched: 7. This CDR3 is built from 15 residues. Assay used: immunoSEQ multiplex PCR; TCRdb lists only in-frame clones, some missing. The table lists about 39,000 clones, approximately 88% of them singletons. The specimen was peripheral blood, collected 28 days after the second AZD1222 dose. This clonotype originated in an adult who received the AZD1222 COVID-19 vaccine. The genes are TRBV19 and TRBJ1-4, with 7 bases aligning to TRBD1. The CDR3 sequence is CASVGTAPTNEKLFF. DNA of the CDR3: TGTGCCAGCGTGGGGACAGCCCCAACTAATGAAAAACTGTTTTTT.